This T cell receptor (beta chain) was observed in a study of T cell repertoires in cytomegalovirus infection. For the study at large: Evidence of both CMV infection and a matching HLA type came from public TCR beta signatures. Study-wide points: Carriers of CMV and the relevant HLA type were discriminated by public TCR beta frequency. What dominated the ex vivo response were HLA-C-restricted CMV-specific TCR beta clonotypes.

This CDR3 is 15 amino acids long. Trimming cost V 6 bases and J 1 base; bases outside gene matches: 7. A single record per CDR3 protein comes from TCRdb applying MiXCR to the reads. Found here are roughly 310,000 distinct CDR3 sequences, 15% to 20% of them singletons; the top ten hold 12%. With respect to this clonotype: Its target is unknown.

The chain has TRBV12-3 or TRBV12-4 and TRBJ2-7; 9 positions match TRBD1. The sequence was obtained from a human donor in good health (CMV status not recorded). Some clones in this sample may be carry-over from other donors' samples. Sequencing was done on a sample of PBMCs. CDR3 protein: CASSLTGGYSYEQYF. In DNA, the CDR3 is TGTGCCAGCAGCCTAACAGGGGGCTATTCCTACGAGCAGTACTTC.